The 23 T cell receptor beta chains below all came from one sample that was sequenced in a study of technical replicates of blood from a handful of donors (dated by TCRdb to 2015 to 2018). The library was generated by the immunoSEQ multiplex PCR assay. TCRdb's version of the immuneACCESS table is confined to in-frame rearrangements and falls short of the full clone set. An unresolved V gene accounts for under half of the shortfall where checked; the remainder is of unknown origin. The sample contains roughly 71,000 clones, roughly 92% of them found a single time. The top ten constitute roughly 0.4% of the sample. The sample was T cells isolated from PBMCs. Every receptor here comes from a human donor in good health.

The V gene is TRBV27, the J gene TRBJ2-2; maybe TRBD1 (5 bases). The CDR3 is 16 amino acids. Germline V gives CDR1 MNHEY, CDR2 SMNVEV (reference sequence). Trimming removed 8 bases at V and 2 bases at J, with 18 bases between. The CDR3 loop is CASRPQGRRNTGELFF. The CDR3 DNA is TGTGCCAGCCGACCGCAGGGTAGGCGTAACACCGGGGAGCTGTTTTTT.

The chain is built from TRBV11-3 and TRBJ1-1; possible D gene TRBD1, 6 bases. CDR1 is SGHNT and CDR2 is YENEEA in the germline V gene. Trimming stripped 5 bases from V and 3 bases from J, with 16 bases between. CDR3 length: 15 amino acids. CDR3 sequence reads: CASSREGVRYTEAFF. The CDR3 DNA reads as TGTGCCAGCAGCCGGGAGGGGGTGCGGTACACTGAAGCTTTCTTT.

CDR3 region: CASSVNRGDTEAFF. CDR3 in DNA: TGTGCCAGCAGCGTAAACAGGGGAGACACTGAAGCTTTCTTT. V is TRBV7-9 and J is TRBJ1-1; 7 nucleotides match TRBD1. The CDR3 loop spans 14 amino acids. The germline CDR1 and CDR2 sequences are SEHNR and FQNEAQ (reference sequence). With 5 bases clipped from V and 3 bases from J, the junction kept 6 bases outside the gene matches.

V gene TRBV19 combines with J gene TRBJ2-6; TRBD1 is a possible D gene (6 bases). V shed 4 bases and J shed 2 bases, with 6 bases lying between them. Germline CDR1 is LNHDA and CDR2 is SQIVND (reference sequence). The CDR3 runs 14 residues. The CDR3 DNA sequence: TGTGCCAGTAGTACAGGGGCTGGGGCCAACGTCCTGACTTTC. Protein: CASSTGAGANVLTF. The full variable domain, completed using reference TRBV19 and TRBJ2-6, is DGGITQSPKYLFRKEGQNVTLSCEQNLNHDAMYWYRQDPGQGLRLIYYSQIVNDFQKGDIAEGYSVSREKKESFPLTVTSAQKNPTAFYLCASSTGAGANVLTFGAGSRLTVL.

The J gene is TRBJ2-3, the V gene TRBV7-2, with D unresolved. The CDR3 consists of 14 residues. Trimming pared 3 bases from V and 2 bases from J, leaving 9 bases between. Germline values: CDR1 SGHTA, CDR2 FQGNSA. DNA of the CDR3: TGTGCCAGCAGCTTCAGTGCCACCACAGATACGCAGTATTTT. It specifies CASSFSATTDTQYF.

V is TRBV28 and J is TRBJ1-5; 9 positions match TRBD1. The CDR3 is made up of 17 amino acids. Germline V CDR1 and CDR2: MDHEN, SYDVKM. With 7 bases clipped from V and 6 bases from J, the junction kept 16 bases outside the gene matches. The CDR3 sequence: CASNGGAGTGLSQPQHF. In DNA form, the CDR3 reads TGTGCCAGCAACGGCGGAGCCGGGACAGGGCTTTCTCAGCCCCAGCATTTT.

V gene TRBV5-4 combines with J gene TRBJ2-3; TRBD2 agrees at 9 bases. Germline CDR1 is SGHNT and CDR2 is YYREEE (reference sequence). Trimming cost V 2 bases and J 9 bases; bases outside gene matches: 10. The CDR3 is 15 amino acids. The DNA for the CDR3 is TGTGCCAGCAGCTTAGAGCGGGAGGAGCTATCCACGCAGTATTTT. Amino acid sequence: CASSLEREELSTQYF.

V gene TRBV27 combines with J gene TRBJ1-2; D perhaps matches TRBD1 (5 bases). Germline lookup yields CDR1 MNHEY and CDR2 SMNVEV (reference sequence). V lost 6 bases and J lost 2, with 13 bases in between. This CDR3 is built from 14 residues. In nucleotides, the CDR3 is TGTGCCAGCAGCCCCCAGGGAGGGAACTATGGCTACACCTTC. This codes for CASSPQGGNYGYTF.

CDR3 sequence: CASSERDRGYEQFF. As DNA, the CDR3 is TGCGCCAGCAGCGAGAGGGACAGGGGCTATGAGCAGTTCTTC. The rearrangement links TRBV4-1 to TRBJ2-1, with TRBD1 identical over 10 bases. CDR1 is MGHRA and CDR2 is YSYEKL in the germline V gene. The CDR3 covers 14 residues. With V trimmed by 5 bases and J by 8 bases, 6 bases remained unmatched.

CDR3 coding DNA: TGTGCCAGCAGGGAACCACTCCTACCGGGACAGGGGTACAATCAGCCCCAGCATTTT. Translating gives CASREPLLPGQGYNQPQHF. The chain recombines TRBV6-1 with TRBJ1-5; 10 nucleotides agree with TRBD1. CDR1 and CDR2 (germline): MNHNS, SASEGT. The V segment lost 6 bases and the J segment 3 bases; nucleotides outside the gene matches: 17. This CDR3 has 19 amino acids.

The V gene is TRBV15, the J gene TRBJ2-5; 8 positions agree with TRBD1. The V segment lost 0 bases and the J segment 4 bases; nucleotides outside the gene matches: 7. Germline values: CDR1 LNHNV, CDR2 YYDKDF (reference sequence). The CDR3 covers 16 residues. CDR3 protein: CATSRDPAGGRETQYF. CDR3 nucleotide sequence: TGTGCCACCAGCAGAGATCCGGCAGGGGGCCGAGAGACCCAGTACTTC.

J is TRBJ2-1 and V is TRBV4-2, with 7 positions matching TRBD1. With V trimmed by 1 base and J by 10 bases, 10 bases remained unmatched. Germline V gene sequence: CDR1 LGHNA, CDR2 YNFKEQ. This CDR3 is 15 amino acids long. CDR3 residues: CASSQGSGTAEEQFF. The CDR3 DNA reads TGTGCCAGCAGCCAAGGTTCCGGGACAGCAGAGGAGCAGTTCTTC.

The count of this clone is one. V is TRBV13 and J is TRBJ1-2; unclear D gene. The length of the CDR3 is 13 residues. In germline, CDR1 is PRHDT, CDR2 FYEKMQ (reference sequence). V lost 2 bases and J lost 1, with 5 bases in between. The chain's CDR3 is CASSLQDNYGYTF. The CDR3 DNA is TGTGCCAGCAGCTTACAGGATAACTATGGCTACACCTTC.

The chain uses TRBV4-1 and TRBJ1-3, with D unresolved. From germline, CDR1 is MGHRA and CDR2 YSYEKL. Trimming removed 3 bases at V and 2 bases at J, with 8 bases between. CDR3 length: 14 amino acids. The CDR3 spells CASSHLTAGNTIYF. CDR3 nucleotides: TGCGCCAGCAGCCACCTCACGGCTGGAAACACCATATATTTT.

In its sample, this clone was seen a few times. This rearrangement joins TRBV27 to TRBJ2-7; D perhaps matches TRBD2 (5 bases). V was pared by 5 bases and J by 2 bases, with 22 bases between. The CDR3 runs 17 residues. CDR1 is MNHEY, CDR2 SMNVEV, per germline (reference sequence). CDR3 in DNA: TGTGCCAGCAGTCCCGTTGGAGAGGGCCTAATCACCTACGAGCAGTACTTC. It yields the protein CASSPVGEGLITYEQYF.

To note about this clone: The junction does not match germline at one end; this may be a read error. The chain recombines TRBV2 with TRBJ1-2; D is uncertain. This CDR3 comprises 15 residues. Germline lookup yields CDR1 SNHLY and CDR2 FYNNEI. Written as DNA, the CDR3 is TGTGCCAGCAGGGAAGGGATGGAGAATATCTATGGCTACACCTTC. Translated, it gives CASREGMENIYGYTF.

The chain has TRBV7-9 and TRBJ2-7; possible D gene TRBD1, 5 bases. Germline V lookup: CDR1 SEHNR, CDR2 FQNEAQ (reference sequence). The CDR3 has 14 amino acids. Trimming left V 3 bases short and J 1 base short, with 10 bases between. CDR3 residues: CASSFYDRSYEQYF. The CDR3 nucleotides read TGTGCCAGCAGCTTCTACGACAGATCCTACGAGCAGTACTTC.

The V gene is TRBV7-6, the J gene TRBJ1-2; 8 bases are shared with TRBD1. Trimming took 5 bases from V and 7 from J; bases not matched to a gene: 6. The germline gives CDR1 SGHVS, CDR2 FNYEAQ. The CDR3 is 13 residues long. The CDR3 loop reads CASSTGQGIGYTF. In DNA, the CDR3 is TGTGCCAGCAGCACAGGACAGGGAATTGGCTACACCTTC.

This sequence joins TRBV6-1 and TRBJ2-7, with 10 bases matching TRBD2. CDR3 length equals 15 residues. The germline CDR1 and CDR2 sequences are MNHNS and SASEGT. V lost 4 bases and J lost 4; bases outside the gene matches: 7. Here the CDR3 DNA reads TGTGCCAGCAGTGCCCGGACTAGCGGCTTTTACGAGCAGTACTTC. It translates to CASSARTSGFYEQYF.

The chain uses TRBV29-1 and TRBJ2-1; no reliable D call. This CDR3 region has 11 residues. Trimming took off 5 bases at V and 5 bases at J, with 7 bases between the two ends. Germline V gene data show CDR1 as SQVTM and CDR2 as ANQGSEA. The CDR3 bases are TGCAGCGTTAACTTAGACAATGAGCAGTTCTTC. This translates into CSVNLDNEQFF.

The CDR3 region is CASSKGGREGLLLNEQYF. The CDR3, as DNA: TGTGCCAGCAGCAAAGGGGGGCGGGAGGGCCTTTTACTAAACGAGCAGTACTTC. The gene calls are TRBV21-1 and TRBJ2-7; TRBD2 is the table's D call and was not checked against the DNA. TRBV21-1 is classified as a pseudogene. The CDR3 is 18 amino acids.

The chain employs TRBV6-6 and TRBJ1-4; D may be TRBD1 (5 bases). Trimming pared 5 bases from V and 8 bases from J, leaving 12 bases between. CDR3 length: 13 residues. The V gene's germline CDR1 is MNHNY and CDR2 SVGAGI (reference sequence). CDR3 loop: CASSDQGSEKLFF. CDR3 coding DNA: TGTGCCAGCAGTGATCAGGGATCGGAAAAACTGTTTTTT.

J is TRBJ2-4 and V is TRBV7-8; TRBD1 matches at 8 bases. Germline CDR1 SGHVS, CDR2 FQNEAQ. J gave up 12 bases and V 0 bases, and 7 bases lay outside the gene matches. This CDR3 contains 14 residues. CDR3 nucleotide sequence: TGTGCCAGCAGCTTAGCTAACGGACAGGGAAATCAGTACTTC. Translation: CASSLANGQGNQYF.